The 29 T cell receptor beta chains below come from one sample, sequenced in a study of identical twins. Via MiXCR, TCRdb re-called the 5' RACE reads, giving one row per CDR3 protein. This table holds some 96,000 distinct CDR3 sequences, just under 6% found once. Specimen: memory T cells sorted from blood. The receptors derive from a woman in her forties or fifties in good health.

This clonotype has a count of ten or more. V usage is TRBV6-5 and J usage is TRBJ2-7, with D perhaps given as TRBD1 or TRBD2 (6 bases each). CDR1 is MNHEY, CDR2 SVGAGI, per germline. V was clipped by 2 bases and J by 6 bases, with 14 bases between them. This CDR3 has 14 residues. The CDR3, as DNA: TGTGCCAGCAGTTACGGCCCGGGGGCCGGCGAGCAGTACGTC. Translated: CASSYGPGAGEQYV.

In this sample, this clonotype turned up many times. The V gene is TRBV11-3, the J gene TRBJ2-2; D may be TRBD1 (5 bases). The V gene lost 5 bases and the J gene lost 6 bases, with 10 bases spanning the gap. The CDR3 loop spans 13 amino acids. The germline V gene encodes CDR1 SGHNT and CDR2 YENEEA. CDR3 amino acids: CASSLRDPGELFF. The CDR3 DNA follows: TGTGCCAGCAGCCTCAGGGATCCCGGGGAGCTGTTTTTT.

The chain has TRBV11-3 and TRBJ2-3; 12 bases map to TRBD2. The CDR3 is made up of 18 amino acids. The V gene's germline CDR1 is SGHNT and CDR2 YENEEA. V shed 6 bases and J 2 bases; nucleotides not matched to a gene: 12. DNA of the CDR3: TGTGCCAGCAGTTCGGGACTAGCGGGCGGAAGAACCACAGATACGCAGTATTTT. This sequence encodes CASSSGLAGGRTTDTQYF.

Regarding this clonotype: One base away lies a much larger clone, so this may be a sequencing read error. V gene TRBV6-6 combines with J gene TRBJ2-3; D ambiguous. Germline V lookup: CDR1 MNHNY, CDR2 SVGAGI (reference sequence). The CDR3 is 15 amino acids. CDR3 sequence reads: CTSSYATGSTDTQYF. DNA for the CDR3: TGTACCAGCAGTTACGCCACGGGTTCAACAGATACGCAGTATTTT.

This clonotype was found many times. The chain joins TRBV20-1 to TRBJ2-3, with unresolved D. The V gene's germline CDR1 is DFQATT and CDR2 SNEGSKA (reference sequence). Trimming stripped 8 bases from V and 2 bases from J, with 8 bases between. The CDR3 extends over 11 amino acids. In DNA form, the CDR3 reads TGCAGTCCTTACTTCACAGATACGCAGTATTTT. Residues: CSPYFTDTQYF.

The V call is TRBV5-1, the J call TRBJ2-5; 7 bases fit TRBD2. The CDR3 sequence is 17 residues long. In germline, CDR1 is SGHRS, CDR2 YFSETQ. With V trimmed by 0 bases and J by 2 bases, 10 bases remained unmatched. CDR3 bases: TGCGCCAGCAGCTTGGACAGAGGACTAGGTGGGCAAGAGACCCAGTACTTC. It specifies CASSLDRGLGGQETQYF.

This clonotype has a count of ten or more. The rearrangement uses TRBV3-1 and TRBJ1-6, with D perhaps TRBD1 (6 bases). Trimming cost V 3 bases and J 11 bases, with 17 bases left between them. The germline gives CDR1 LGHDT, CDR2 YNNKEL (reference sequence). The CDR3 loop spans 15 amino acids. This CDR3 reads CASSQTGAGVTPLHF. CDR3 sequence (DNA): TGTGCCAGCAGCCAGACAGGCGCGGGAGTTACACCCCTCCACTTT.

This clonotype was found many times. The V call is TRBV2, the J call TRBJ2-1; 7 nucleotides agree with TRBD2. J lost 6 bases, V lost 4 bases, and 3 bases had no gene match. The germline V gene has CDR1 SNHLY and CDR2 FYNNEI. This CDR3 has 13 residues. CDR3 sequence reads: CASSAQRGNEQFF. CDR3 nucleotide sequence: TGTGCCAGCAGTGCCCAGCGGGGCAATGAGCAGTTCTTC.

This clonotype was found many times. The chain recombines TRBV27 with TRBJ2-1; 7 positions agree with TRBD2. Trimming took 0 bases from V and 7 from J; bases not matched to a gene: 9. The CDR3 spans 16 residues. Germline V gene lookup returns CDR1 MNHEY and CDR2 SMNVEV (reference sequence). CDR3 DNA: TGTGCCAGCAGTTTATCGAAGCTAGCGGATGCGAATGAGCAGTTCTTC. Protein: CASSLSKLADANEQFF.

This clonotype was recorded at least ten times. The rearrangement links TRBV11-2 to TRBJ2-3; D perhaps matches TRBD2 (5 bases). The V gene's germline CDR1 is SGHAT and CDR2 FQNNGV. This CDR3 has 15 amino acids. V was clipped by 4 bases and J by 3 bases, with 14 bases between them. CDR3 DNA sequence: TGTGCCAGCAGCTCTCAGAGGGCCCTTACAGATACGCAGTATTTT. It encodes CASSSQRALTDTQYF. Full variable domain (outside the CDR3, taken from reference TRBV11-2 and TRBJ2-3): EAGVAQSPRYKIIEKRQSVAFWCNPISGHATLYWYQQILGQGPKLLIQFQNNGVVDDSQLPKDRFSAERLKGVDSTLKIQPAKLEDSAVYLCASSSQRALTDTQYFGPGTRLTVL.

The table lists this clonotype with many counts. The V call is TRBV3-1, the J call TRBJ1-1; 9 bases line up with TRBD1. The CDR3 totals 18 residues. CDR1 is LGHDT and CDR2 is YNNKEL in the germline V gene (reference sequence). Trimming took 4 bases from V and 1 from J; bases not matched to a gene: 13. This chain's CDR3 is CASSPYWGQGSRNTEAFF. CDR3 DNA: TGTGCCAGCAGCCCCTATTGGGGACAGGGATCTAGGAACACTGAAGCTTTCTTT. The whole variable domain, filled in from reference TRBV3-1 and TRBJ1-1, reads DTAVSQTPKYLVTQMGNDKSIKCEQNLGHDTMYWYKQDSKKFLKIMFSYNNKELIINETVPNRFSPKSPDKAHLNLHINSLELGDSAVYFCASSPYWGQGSRNTEAFFGQGTRLTVV.

This clonotype was found many times. The chain combines TRBV5-1 with TRBJ2-3; no definite D call. Trimming took off 4 bases at V and 4 bases at J, with 4 bases between the two ends. The CDR3 is 11 amino acids. CDR1 is SGHRS, CDR2 YFSETQ, per germline. CDR3 amino acids: CASSAADTQYF. The CDR3 DNA follows: TGCGCCAGCAGCGCGGCAGATACGCAGTATTTT. Variable domain in full (rest from reference TRBV5-1 and TRBJ2-3): KAGVTQTPRYLIKTRGQQVTLSCSPISGHRSVSWYQQTPGQGLQFLFEYFSETQRNKGNFPGRFSGRQFSNSRSEMNVSTLELGDSALYLCASSAADTQYFGPGTRLTVL.

This clonotype appeared many times. The chain has TRBV5-1 and TRBJ1-1; D is unclear. V was trimmed by 5 bases and J by 1 base, leaving 6 bases between them. The germline CDR1 and CDR2 sequences are SGHRS and YFSETQ. This CDR3 contains 12 residues. CDR3: CASRGGNTEAFF. CDR3 DNA: TGCGCCAGCAGGGGCGGGAACACTGAAGCTTTCTTT.

This clonotype has at least ten counts. J is TRBJ2-1 and V is TRBV3-1; 7 positions agree with TRBD2. From germline, CDR1 is LGHDT and CDR2 YNNKEL (reference sequence). This CDR3 comprises 12 residues. After removal of 3 bases from V and 15 bases from J, the junction contained 8 bases not matched to a gene. DNA of the CDR3: TGTGCCAGCAGCCAGGGATCGGGACTAACGTTCTTC. Translation: CASSQGSGLTFF.

This clonotype showed up many times. The gene calls are TRBV30 and TRBJ2-2; TRBD2 is a possible D gene (6 bases). Germline-derived CDR1 and CDR2 are GTSNPN and SVGIG (reference sequence). V was clipped by 6 bases and J by 2 bases, with 25 bases between them. The CDR3 contains 18 residues. CDR3: CACLGGWGTGPNTGELFF. CDR3 DNA: TGTGCCTGTTTGGGGGGTTGGGGGACGGGACCCAACACCGGGGAGCTGTTTTTT.

In this sample, this clonotype turned up a few times. V gene TRBV20-1 combines with J gene TRBJ2-3, with D maybe TRBD1 (5 bases). The CDR3 is made up of 13 amino acids. Trimming took off 6 bases at V and 5 bases at J, with 15 bases between the two ends. Germline CDR1 and CDR2: DFQATT and SNEGSKA (reference sequence). CDR3: CSATTFGQDTQYF. In DNA form, the CDR3 reads TGCAGTGCCACTACTTTCGGACAAGATACGCAGTATTTT.

This clonotype was counted at least ten times. V is TRBV6-1 and J is TRBJ2-2; D possibly corresponds to TRBD1 (6 bases). This CDR3 spans 14 amino acids. The germline gives CDR1 MNHNS, CDR2 SASEGT. The ends were cut back, 5 bases at V and 5 bases at J, with 12 bases in the middle. The CDR3 nucleotides read TGTGCCAGCAGTACGGGACACCTAACCGGGGAGCTGTTTTTT. It translates to CASSTGHLTGELFF.

This clonotype was recorded at least ten times. This chain uses TRBV7-9 with TRBJ2-2, with 11 bases lining up with TRBD2. The CDR3 is 14 residues long. CDR1 and CDR2 (germline): SEHNR, FQNEAQ (reference sequence). J was trimmed by 5 bases and V by 11 bases; bases with no gene match: 7. The CDR3 DNA follows: TGTGCCTTCACTAGCGGGAGTTTTACCGGGGAGCTGTTTTTT. It is translated as CAFTSGSFTGELFF.

There are many counts of this clonotype. The chain is built from TRBV25-1 and TRBJ2-3; 8 nucleotides agree with TRBD1. V was pared by 3 bases and J by 0 bases, with 2 bases of the junction left unmatched. Germline V lookup: CDR1 MGHDK, CDR2 SYGVNS. The CDR3 contains 15 residues. CDR3 DNA sequence: TGTGCCAGCAGTGAGCAGGGGGCCAGCACAGATACGCAGTATTTT. Translating gives CASSEQGASTDTQYF.

There are many counts of this clonotype. The gene calls are TRBV28 and TRBJ2-3, with D perhaps TRBD1 (6 bases). The CDR3 sequence is 16 residues long. Germline CDR1 MDHEN, CDR2 SYDVKM. V lost 5 bases and J 0 bases, leaving 15 bases between the germline ends. The CDR3 sequence is CASSPRTDSSTDTQYF. For the CDR3, the DNA is TGTGCCAGCAGTCCTCGGACAGATTCTAGCACAGATACGCAGTATTTT.

About this clonotype: A much larger clone differs by one base, so this may be a read error. This chain connects TRBV14 to TRBJ1-1, with TRBD1 identical over 8 bases. The CDR3 loop spans 14 amino acids. CDR1 and CDR2 (germline): SGHDN, FVKESK. The CDR3 DNA sequence: TGTGCCAGCAGGCAGACAGGGGATGGGACTGAATCTTTCTTT. It specifies CASRQTGDGTESFF. Full variable domain (missing parts from reference TRBV14 and TRBJ1-1): EAGVTQFPSHSVIEKGQTVTLRCDPISGHDNLYWYRRVMGKEIKFLLHFVKESKQDESGMPNNRFLAERTGGTYSTLKVQPAELEDSGVYFCASRQTGDGTESFFGQGTRLTVV.

This clonotype has a handful of counts. This chain connects TRBV5-1 to TRBJ1-5; TRBD1 matches at 8 bases. The CDR3 has 16 residues. Germline CDR1 and CDR2: SGHRS and YFSETQ. The ends lost 0 bases at V and 6 bases at J; junction bases unmatched: 8. CDR3 bases: TGCGCCAGCAGCTTGGTTGGACAGGGTGACGGTCAGCCCCAGCATTTT. This encodes CASSLVGQGDGQPQHF.

Ten or more counts support this clonotype. This rearrangement joins TRBV5-1 to TRBJ2-1, with D maybe TRBD1 (5 bases). The CDR3 has 14 residues. Trimming stripped 0 bases from V and 5 bases from J, with 9 bases between. CDR1 is SGHRS and CDR2 is YFSETQ in the germline V gene. The CDR3 coding sequence is TGCGCCAGCAGCTTGGAGGCAGGGAACAATGAGCAGTTCTTC. This translates into CASSLEAGNNEQFF.

The table lists this clonotype with many counts. The chain recombines TRBV19 with TRBJ1-5; D uncertain. Germline CDR1 and CDR2: LNHDA and SQIVND (reference sequence). There are 13 residues in the CDR3. The germline V and J ends were trimmed by 3 bases and 6 bases, with 9 bases remaining between them. This CDR3 is CASSMQRAQPQHF. The CDR3 DNA reads as TGTGCCAGTAGTATGCAGAGGGCTCAGCCCCAGCATTTT.

This clonotype was picked up many times. This sequence joins TRBV7-9 and TRBJ2-4; no clear D. Germline CDR1 is SEHNR and CDR2 is FQNEAQ (reference sequence). CDR3 length: 13 amino acids. The V gene lost 4 bases and the J gene lost 1 base, with 5 bases spanning the gap. CDR3 sequence (DNA): TGTGCCAGCAGCTACGGGGCCAAAAACATTCAGTACTTC. This encodes CASSYGAKNIQYF. Supplemented by reference TRBV7-9 and TRBJ2-4, the full variable domain reads DTGVSQNPRHKITKRGQNVTFRCDPISEHNRLYWYRQTLGQGPEFLTYFQNEAQLEKSRLLSDRFSAERPKGSFSTLEIQRTEQGDSAMYLCASSYGAKNIQYFGAGTRLSVL.

This clonotype was counted a few times. CDR3 residues: CASSPGTGSGYTF. For the CDR3, the DNA is TGTGCCAGCAGTCCCGGGACAGGGAGCGGCTACACCTTC. The V and J genes are TRBV12-3 or TRBV12-4 and TRBJ1-2, with 9 bases matching TRBD1. The CDR3 extends over 13 amino acids. V gave up 5 bases and J gave up 8 bases; unmatched junction bases: 6.

This clonotype came up a few times. In nucleotides, the CDR3 is TGCGCCAGCAGCCTTGGGGACTCGACGGCCGTCCTGACTTTC. Amino acid sequence: CASSLGDSTAVLTF. The chain couples TRBV5-1 to TRBJ2-6; a possible D gene is TRBD2 (6 bases). The CDR3 is made up of 14 amino acids. Trimming left V 4 bases short and J 12 bases short, with 17 bases between. The germline V gene has CDR1 SGHRS and CDR2 YFSETQ.

This clonotype was counted only a few times. The chain employs TRBV19 and TRBJ2-2; 7 bases fit TRBD1. The CDR3 runs to 13 residues. Trimming cost V 10 bases and J 4 bases; bases outside gene matches: 6. Germline values: CDR1 LNHDA, CDR2 SQIVND (reference sequence). Written as DNA, the CDR3 is TGTGCCACTGGGGACAGAATCACCGGGGAGCTGTTTTTT. This encodes CATGDRITGELFF. Together with reference TRBV19 and TRBJ2-2, the CDR3 gives the full variable domain: DGGITQSPKYLFRKEGQNVTLSCEQNLNHDAMYWYRQDPGQGLRLIYYSQIVNDFQKGDIAEGYSVSREKKESFPLTVTSAQKNPTAFYLCATGDRITGELFFGEGSRLTVL.

V usage is TRBV11-2 and J usage is TRBJ2-7; D is unclear. Germline-derived CDR1 and CDR2 are SGHAT and FQNNGV. The CDR3 extends over 17 amino acids. V was pared by 0 bases and J by 6 bases, with 21 bases between. CDR3 amino acids: CASSLDGSLGYRREQYF. CDR3 bases: TGTGCCAGCAGCTTAGATGGTTCACTGGGGTATCGCCGCGAGCAGTACTTC.